A selection of T cell receptor beta chains follows, all from one sample in a study of Tregs in tolerant kidney transplant recipients. The assay was immunoSEQ multiplex PCR, and TCRdb's table has in-frame clones only and misses some. The data show roughly 80,000 clones, with under 95% seen just once and about 0.3% held by the top ten. The sequences come from Tregs from blood, collected before the transplant. These receptors all stem from a human donor who received a combined kidney and bone marrow transplant. Each CDR3 is given with its conserved first and last residue. The order of the fields is V gene, D gene, J gene, clone size, CDR3 protein, CDR3 DNA. The D gene is left open where the match is weak. Expanded clones are given a class, and other clones once, few, many or no size at all.

>TRBV2|TRBD2|TRBJ2-7|NA
CTSSDVGTSGNDEQYF
TGTACCAGCAGTGATGTTGGGACTAGCGGGAATGACGAGCAGTACTTC
>TRBV10-3|NA|TRBJ1-1|NA
CAISGGVANTEAFF
TGTGCCATCAGTGGGGGGGTAGCGAACACTGAAGCTTTCTTT
>TRBV7-9|NA|TRBJ2-1|NA
CASSIKASYNEQFF
TGTGCCAGCAGCATCAAAGCGTCCTACAATGAGCAGTTCTTC
>TRBV7-7|NA|TRBJ2-7|once
CASSLEGSAEQYF
TGTGCTAGCAGCTTAGAAGGTTCGGCCGAGCAGTACTTC
>TRBV29-1|TRBD2|TRBJ2-2|NA
CSVLAGARNTGELFF
TGCAGCGTCCTAGCGGGAGCGAGGAACACCGGGGAGCTGTTTTTT
>TRBV4-1|TRBD2|TRBJ2-7|NA
CASSKVRGEEQYF
TGCGCCAGCAGCAAAGTGCGGGGGGAAGAGCAGTACTTC
>TRBV4-2|TRBD2|TRBJ2-1|NA
CASSQDRGTSGRAWDNEQFF
TGTGCCAGCAGCCAAGATCGAGGGACTAGCGGGAGGGCTTGGGACAATGAGCAGTTCTTC
>TRBV5-5|NA|TRBJ1-2|once
CASSSNYGYTF
TGTGCCAGCAGCAGTAACTATGGCTACACCTTC
>TRBV29-1|NA|TRBJ2-5|NA
CSVGHQETQYF
TGCAGCGTTGGACACCAAGAGACCCAGTACTTC
>TRBV11-1|NA|TRBJ2-3|once
CASSLGGGLGTDTQYF
TGTGCCAGCAGCTTAGGGGGGGGCTTAGGCACAGATACGCAGTATTTT
>TRBV10-3|NA|TRBJ2-1|NA
CAISESGGFDNEQFF
TGTGCCATCAGTGAGTCGGGGGGCTTCGACAATGAGCAGTTCTTC
>TRBV4-1|NA|TRBJ1-2|NA
CASSQREGYGYTF
TGCGCCAGCAGCCAGAGGGAGGGCTATGGCTACACCTTC
>TRBV7-2|TRBD2|TRBJ2-3|NA
CASSSSSGRGDTQYF
TGTGCCAGCAGCTCCTCTAGCGGGAGGGGAGATACGCAGTATTTT
>TRBV6-5|NA|TRBJ2-2|NA
CASSFLSRRELFF
TGTGCCAGCAGTTTCCTAAGTCGGAGGGAGCTGTTTTTT
>TRBV2|NA|TRBJ2-1|NA
CASSFQGGSYNEQFF
TGTGCCAGCAGCTTCCAGGGGGGGTCCTACAATGAGCAGTTCTTC
>TRBV5-4|NA|TRBJ2-3|NA
CASSLGWGTDTQYF
TGTGCCAGCAGCTTGGGGTGGGGCACAGATACGCAGTATTTT
>TRBV19|TRBD2|TRBJ2-7|NA
CASSIAGLAGYEQYF
TGTGCCAGTAGTATAGCGGGACTAGCGGGCTACGAGCAGTACTTC